This T cell receptor (beta chain) was captured in a study of OX40 agonist ivuxolimab in advanced cancers. Whole-study context: Dose-escalation patients had hepatocellular carcinoma, melanoma, renal cell or head and neck cancer.

In regard to this clone: The target antigen is unknown.

Trimming left V 11 bases short and J 1 base short, with 11 bases between. The CDR3 is 12 residues long. CDR1 is WSHSY, CDR2 SAAADI, per germline. The method was immunoSEQ multiplex PCR; TCRdb's version includes in-frame clones alone and lacks a portion of them. The sample has 60,000 to 65,000 clones, 80% to 90% seen once. Study results and limitations: In general, CD8+ T cells held more expanded clones than CD4+ did, on average.

The origin of this receptor is an adult with an advanced solid tumor such as melanoma, head and neck, liver or kidney cancer. The chain joins TRBV10-2 to TRBJ1-1, with D possibly being TRBD1 (5 bases). The material was CD4+ or CD8+ T cells sorted from blood, obtained in a trial of the OX40 agonist ivuxolimab. The DNA for the CDR3 is TGCGCCTGGAACAGGTCGAACACTGAAGCTTTCTTT. This codes for CAWNRSNTEAFF.